This T cell receptor beta chain was identified in a study of PD-1 blockade in classical Hodgkin lymphoma. Time point noted: cycle 4 day 1 (C4D1), after six to seven weeks of nivolumab. Every patient experienced relapse after autologous stem cell transplantation, and brentuximab vedotin exposure varied. The patients, who had relapsed/refractory classical Hodgkin lymphoma, achieved best responses of complete response, partial response or progressive disease. Overall study results and limits: Newly diagnosed patients and complete responders had comparable diversity at baseline. Compared with baseline, CD4+ but not CD8+ TCR diversity had risen significantly by C4D1. Anyone who began nivolumab under 1 year after ASCT was excluded.

TCRdb's table, derived via immunoSEQ multiplex PCR, lists solely in-frame clones and lacks some. The sample carries about 9,000 clones, approximately 90% recorded once. With regard to this clone: The target antigen is unknown.

Trimming shortened V by 5 bases and J by 5 bases, and 12 bases separated the two germline ends. The V gene's germline CDR1 is SGHAT and CDR2 FQNNGV. The CDR3 totals 13 residues. The sequenced sample was peripheral blood mononuclear cells (PBMCs), obtained before the fourth cycle of nivolumab. The V gene is TRBV11-2, the J gene TRBJ2-5; either TRBD1 or TRBD2 may fit D (5 bases each). The source is a human donor with classical Hodgkin lymphoma. The CDR3, as DNA: TGTGCCAGCAGCAAAGTCTGGGGGGAGACCCAGTACTTC. This sequence encodes CASSKVWGETQYF.